These 16 T cell receptor beta chains were all obtained from the same sample, sequenced in a study of T-cell reconstitution after alpha-beta-depleted transplantation in children. Construction of the TCRbeta library involved unique molecular identifiers. TCRdb re-analysed the PCR reads in MiXCR, keeping a single row per CDR3 protein. Of around 180,000 distinct CDR3 sequences listed, around 10% are singletons. Material: PBMCs, obtained before TCRalphabeta/CD19-depleted stem cell transplant. All receptors derive from a boy between 2 and 15 years old with acute myeloid leukemia, due to receive a stem cell transplant.

In its sample, this clonotype was seen many times. The chain is built from TRBV12-3 or TRBV12-4 and TRBJ2-7; perhaps TRBD1 as D (6 bases). The CDR3 consists of 14 residues. Trimming removed 1 base at V and 2 bases at J, with 9 bases between. As DNA, the CDR3 is TGTGCCAGCAGTTTAGGGTGGACAGCCTACGAGCAGTACTTC. Amino acid sequence: CASSLGWTAYEQYF.

This clonotype has ten or more counts. The chain couples TRBV7-3 to TRBJ2-2; D gene ambiguous. CDR3 length: 12 amino acids. CDR1 is SGHTA and CDR2 is FQGTGA in the germline V gene. The V and J ends lost 3 bases and 8 bases respectively, with 7 bases between them. The CDR3 bases are TGTGCCAGCAGCTTGTTCGGAGGGGAGCTGTTTTTT. Amino acid sequence: CASSLFGGELFF.

This clonotype has a count of ten or more. The rearrangement uses TRBV29-1 and TRBJ1-1; D unclear. Trimming removed 5 bases from V and 3 bases from J, with 7 bases in between. CDR1 and CDR2 from the germline V gene are SQVTM and ANQGSEA. The CDR3 has 11 residues. Written as DNA, the CDR3 is TGCAGCGTTTCTGGGGACACTGAAGCTTTCTTT. Protein: CSVSGDTEAFF.

This clonotype came up many times. This chain links TRBV6-5 with TRBJ1-1, with D possibly being TRBD1 (5 bases). Germline V gives CDR1 MNHEY, CDR2 SVGAGI. Trimming left V 0 bases short and J 5 bases short, with 13 bases between. The CDR3 loop spans 15 amino acids. In DNA form, the CDR3 reads TGTGCCAGCAGTTACTCAGGGGAGGAAAGGACTGAAGCTTTCTTT. Translated, it gives CASSYSGEERTEAFF.

This clonotype was seen at least ten times. The chain uses TRBV4-1 and TRBJ2-2, with 8 bases identical to TRBD2. Looked up from germline, CDR1 is MGHRA and CDR2 is YSYEKL. This CDR3 comprises 17 residues. The ends lost 4 bases at V and 7 bases at J; junction bases unmatched: 14. CDR3 sequence reads: CASSPALGGGRSGELFF. As DNA, the CDR3 is TGCGCCAGCAGCCCAGCACTCGGGGGGGGGCGAAGCGGGGAGCTGTTTTTT.

Notes on this clonotype: A much bigger clone sits one base away, suggesting this may be a read error. The genes are TRBV20-1 and TRBJ1-1; weak D call: TRBD1 (6 bases). CDR1 DFQATT and CDR2 SNEGSKA come from the germline V gene (reference sequence). There are 14 residues in the CDR3. The CDR3 region is CSPAGERGDTEALF. CDR3 in DNA: TGCAGTCCGGCCGGGGAACGAGGGGACACTGAAGCTCTCTTT.

At least ten counts were recorded for this clonotype. This chain uses TRBV20-1 with TRBJ2-1; 9 nucleotides align to TRBD2. V shed 3 bases and J 6 bases; nucleotides not matched to a gene: 9. This CDR3 is 15 amino acids long. The germline CDR1 and CDR2 sequences are DFQATT and SNEGSKA (reference sequence). DNA of the CDR3: TGCAGTGCTAGTTCTCAGCAGGGACTAGCCAATGAGCAGTTCTTC. This sequence encodes CSASSQQGLANEQFF.

Many counts were recorded for this clonotype. V is TRBV21-1 and J is TRBJ2-7; the DNA was not compared with TRBD1, the D call given in the table. TRBV21-1 is shown as a pseudogene. The CDR3 extends over 12 amino acids. DNA for the CDR3: TGTGCCAGCAGCACTCAGGGGTGCGAGCAGTACGTC. Its translation: CASSTQGCEQYV.

This clonotype has ten or more counts. J is TRBJ2-2 and V is TRBV5-1; 7 bases line up with TRBD2. V was clipped by 5 bases and J by 5 bases; unmatched bases: 12. Looked up from germline, CDR1 is SGHRS and CDR2 is YFSETQ. This CDR3 comprises 16 residues. CDR3 region: CASSATNLRETGELFF. The CDR3 DNA follows: TGCGCCAGCAGTGCCACCAACCTGCGGGAGACCGGGGAGCTGTTTTTT. The full variable domain, with the rest looked up from reference TRBV5-1 and TRBJ2-2, is KAGVTQTPRYLIKTRGQQVTLSCSPISGHRSVSWYQQTPGQGLQFLFEYFSETQRNKGNFPGRFSGRQFSNSRSEMNVSTLELGDSALYLCASSATNLRETGELFFGEGSRLTVL.

This clonotype has at least ten counts. This rearrangement joins TRBV20-1 to TRBJ2-7; the match to TRBD1 covers 9 bases. Germline trimming cut 8 bases from V and 3 bases from J; bases unmatched to any gene: 5. The length of the CDR3 is 12 residues. Germline values: CDR1 DFQATT, CDR2 SNEGSKA (reference sequence). DNA of the CDR3: TGCAGTCCCCGGACAGGGGACTACGAGCAGTACTTC. This encodes CSPRTGDYEQYF.

At least ten counts were recorded for this clonotype. V gene TRBV20-1 combines with J gene TRBJ2-2, with TRBD1 as a possible D gene (6 bases). Looked up from germline, CDR1 is DFQATT and CDR2 is SNEGSKA (reference sequence). This CDR3 has 15 residues. V was pared by 5 bases and J by 6 bases, with 19 bases between. Written as DNA, the CDR3 is TGCAGTGCTCGAATCTATAGCAAGGGGGCCGGGGAGCTGTTTTTT. Translation gives CSARIYSKGAGELFF.

This clonotype was picked up many times. The chain employs TRBV20-1 and TRBJ2-3; unclear D gene. The CDR3 has 11 residues. Germline assignment: CDR1 DFQATT and CDR2 SNEGSKA (reference sequence). The V and J ends lost 7 bases and 5 bases respectively, with 10 bases between them. The CDR3 DNA follows: TGCAGTGGTCTTCGAGAAGATACGCAGTATTTT. It is translated as CSGLREDTQYF.

This clonotype was counted many times. The V gene is TRBV20-1, the J gene TRBJ2-5; D is unclear. The CDR3 is 13 residues long. Between the trimmed V and J ends, which lost 3 bases and 3 bases, there was a span of 11 bases. Germline V gives CDR1 DFQATT, CDR2 SNEGSKA (reference sequence). The CDR3 DNA is TGCAGTGCTAGGACAAGGCCCAAAGAGACCCAGTACTTC. It specifies CSARTRPKETQYF.

The sample holds many counts of this clonotype. The V call is TRBV5-1, the J call TRBJ1-1; 7 nucleotides agree with TRBD1. V lost 4 bases to trimming and J lost 4 bases; unmatched junction nucleotides: 4. This CDR3 comprises 13 residues. Germline V gene sequence: CDR1 SGHRS, CDR2 YFSETQ. The CDR3 DNA reads as TGCGCCAGCAGCCAGGGGGTCGGCACTGAAGCTTTCTTT. Its protein product is CASSQGVGTEAFF.

The chain links TRBV7-9 to TRBJ2-1, with D tentatively TRBD2 (6 bases). In germline, CDR1 is SEHNR, CDR2 FQNEAQ (reference sequence). The CDR3 extends over 15 amino acids. Trimming shortened V by 5 bases and J by 5 bases, and 16 bases separated the two germline ends. CDR3 nucleotides: TGTGCCAGCAGCCCAGCTCAGCGGGTCGACAATGAGCAGTTCTTC. Its translation: CASSPAQRVDNEQFF.

This clonotype was found many times. The V call is TRBV5-1, the J call TRBJ1-5; the match to TRBD1 covers 7 bases. V lost 4 bases to trimming and J lost 16 bases; unmatched junction nucleotides: 20. Per the germline V gene, CDR1 is SGHRS and CDR2 is YFSETQ. The CDR3 is made up of 15 amino acids. CDR3 DNA: TGCGCCAGCAGCCGTGGGGACAGTGACGGCGGAGATCAACATTTT. It encodes CASSRGDSDGGDQHF.